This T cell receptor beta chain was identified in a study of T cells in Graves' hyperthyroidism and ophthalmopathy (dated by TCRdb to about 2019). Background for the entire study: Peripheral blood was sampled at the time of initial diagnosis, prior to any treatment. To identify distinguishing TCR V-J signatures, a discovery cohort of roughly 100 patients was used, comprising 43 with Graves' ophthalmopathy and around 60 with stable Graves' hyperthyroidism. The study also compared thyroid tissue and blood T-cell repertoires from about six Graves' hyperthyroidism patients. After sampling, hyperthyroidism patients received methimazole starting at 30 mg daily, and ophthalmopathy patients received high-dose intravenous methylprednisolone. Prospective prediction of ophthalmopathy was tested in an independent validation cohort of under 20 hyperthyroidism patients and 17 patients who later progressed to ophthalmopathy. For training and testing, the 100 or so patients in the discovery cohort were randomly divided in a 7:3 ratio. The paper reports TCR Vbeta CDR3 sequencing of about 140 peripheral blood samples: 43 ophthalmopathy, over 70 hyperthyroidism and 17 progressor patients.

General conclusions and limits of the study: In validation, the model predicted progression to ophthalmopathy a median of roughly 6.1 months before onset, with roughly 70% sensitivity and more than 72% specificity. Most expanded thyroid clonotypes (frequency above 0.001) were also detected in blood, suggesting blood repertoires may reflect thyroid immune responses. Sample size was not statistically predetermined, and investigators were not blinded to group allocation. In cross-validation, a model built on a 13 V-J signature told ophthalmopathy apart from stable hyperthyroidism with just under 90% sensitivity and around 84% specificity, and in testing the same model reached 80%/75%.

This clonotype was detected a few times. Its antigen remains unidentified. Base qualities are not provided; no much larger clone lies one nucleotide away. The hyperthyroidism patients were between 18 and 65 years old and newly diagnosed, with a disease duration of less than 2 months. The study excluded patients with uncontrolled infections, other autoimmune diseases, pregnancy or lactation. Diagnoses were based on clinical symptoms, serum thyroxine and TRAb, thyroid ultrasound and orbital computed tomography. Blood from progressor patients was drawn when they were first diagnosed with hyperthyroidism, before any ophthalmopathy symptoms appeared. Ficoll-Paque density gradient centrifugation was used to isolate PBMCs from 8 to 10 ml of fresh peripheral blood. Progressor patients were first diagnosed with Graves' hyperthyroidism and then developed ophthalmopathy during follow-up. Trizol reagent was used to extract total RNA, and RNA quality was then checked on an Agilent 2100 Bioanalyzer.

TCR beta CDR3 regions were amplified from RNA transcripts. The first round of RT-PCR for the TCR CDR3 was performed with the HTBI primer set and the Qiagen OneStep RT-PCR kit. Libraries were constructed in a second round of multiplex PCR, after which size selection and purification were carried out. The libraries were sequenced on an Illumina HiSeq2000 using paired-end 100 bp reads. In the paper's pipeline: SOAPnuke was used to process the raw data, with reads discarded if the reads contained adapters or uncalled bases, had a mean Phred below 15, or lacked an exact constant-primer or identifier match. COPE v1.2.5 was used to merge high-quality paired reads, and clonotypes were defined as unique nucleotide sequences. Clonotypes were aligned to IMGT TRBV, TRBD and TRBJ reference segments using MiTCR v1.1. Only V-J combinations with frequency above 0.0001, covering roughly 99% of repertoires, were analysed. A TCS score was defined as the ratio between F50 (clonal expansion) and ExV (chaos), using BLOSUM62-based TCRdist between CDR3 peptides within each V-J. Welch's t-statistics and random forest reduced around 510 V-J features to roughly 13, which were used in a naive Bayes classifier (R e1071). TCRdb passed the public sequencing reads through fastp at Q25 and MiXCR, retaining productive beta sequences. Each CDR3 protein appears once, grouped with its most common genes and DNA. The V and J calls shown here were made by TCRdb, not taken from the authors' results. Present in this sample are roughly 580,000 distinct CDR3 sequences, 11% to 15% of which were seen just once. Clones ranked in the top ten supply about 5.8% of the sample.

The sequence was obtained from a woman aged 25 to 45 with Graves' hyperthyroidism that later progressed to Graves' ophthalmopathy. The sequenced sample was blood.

The encoded CDR3 is CASREAGATTGELFF. The DNA sequence is given as TGCGCCAGTAGAGAGGCGGGAGCTACCACCGGGGAGCTGTTTTTT. The V and J genes are TRBV10-2 and TRBJ2-2, and 7 junctional nucleotides match TRBD2. From the cysteine through the phenylalanine, the CDR3 covers 15 amino acids. Only CDR3 DNA is held: 45 bases, read in frame from base 1. Clipping removes 9 bases from V and 4 bases from J, with 11 as the unmatched junction base count. From the germline V gene, CDR1 is WSHSY and CDR2 is SAAADI.